This T cell receptor (beta chain) was obtained from a study of shared clonotypes between healthy human individuals. Study conclusions and caveats: Blood alone was sampled, and tissue repertoires likely differ.

A single count supports this clone. The antigen is unknown. The sample contains more than one DNA sequence encoding this CDR3. Germline values: CDR1 SGHRS, CDR2 YFSETQ. The CDR3 has 13 amino acids. V was clipped by 3 bases and J by 5 bases, with 11 bases between them. The study drew its donors from healthy HIV-negative adults without recent acute infections or vaccinations. At a deep level, the assay was run. This table comes from immunoSEQ multiplex PCR, and its TCRdb copy is limited to in-frame clones, with some not included. The repertoire consists of roughly 2.6 million clones, with approximately 90% occurring once and the leading ten covering 0.11% to 0.15%.

Sequenced sample: naive CD4+ T cells sorted from blood. As to subset: CD45RA+ positively selected. This clonotype was sampled from a man between 18 and 35 years old in good health. The V call is TRBV5-1, the J call TRBJ2-5, with D possibly being TRBD1 or TRBD2 (5 bases each). The CDR3 sequence is CASSSRREETQYF. The CDR3 DNA sequence: TGCGCCAGCAGCTCCCGCAGGGAGGAGACCCAGTACTTC.